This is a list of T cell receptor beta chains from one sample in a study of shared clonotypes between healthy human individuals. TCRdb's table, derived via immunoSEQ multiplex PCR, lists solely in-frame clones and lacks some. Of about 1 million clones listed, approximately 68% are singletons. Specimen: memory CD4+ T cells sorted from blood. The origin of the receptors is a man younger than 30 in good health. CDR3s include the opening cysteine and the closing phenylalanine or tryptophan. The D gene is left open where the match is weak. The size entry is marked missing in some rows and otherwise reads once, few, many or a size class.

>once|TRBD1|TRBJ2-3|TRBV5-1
TGCGCCAGCAGCCGCCCAATTACAGGGGACCTCTCCCCGCGGGATACGCAGTATTTT
CASSRPITGDLSPRDTQYF
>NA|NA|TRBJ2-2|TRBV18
TGTGCCAGCTCACCACCGTCAATCACCGGGGAGCTGTTTTTT
CASSPPSITGELFF
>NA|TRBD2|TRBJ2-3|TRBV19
TGTGCCAGTAGACGGGTAGCGGGAGCCACAGATACGCAGTATTTT
CASRRVAGATDTQYF
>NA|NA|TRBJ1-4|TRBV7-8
TGTGCCAGCAGCTTAGGAGGGGGGCAGGGTGAAAAACTGTTTTTT
CASSLGGGQGEKLFF
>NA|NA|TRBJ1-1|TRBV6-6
TGTGCCAGCATGGAGGGAAACACTGAAGCTTTCTTT
CASMEGNTEAFF
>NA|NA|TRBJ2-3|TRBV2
TGTGCCAGCAGCGTAGACGGGAGCACAGATACGCAGTATTTT
CASSVDGSTDTQYF
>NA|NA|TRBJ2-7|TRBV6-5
TGTGCCAGCAGTTACTCCCACGGAGAAGAGCAGTACTTC
CASSYSHGEEQYF
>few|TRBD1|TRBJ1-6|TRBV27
TGTGCCAGCAGTTTATTTGCGGGGGGACAGGGCGGGGGCTCCTATAATTCACCCCTCCACTTT
CASSLFAGGQGGGSYNSPLHF
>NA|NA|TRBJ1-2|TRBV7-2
TGTGCCAGCAGCTTAGGACCCGGGGATGGCTACACCTTC
CASSLGPGDGYTF
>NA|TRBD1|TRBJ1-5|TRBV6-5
TGTGCCAGCAGCTCCGGGACAGTTAATCAGCCCCAGCATTTT
CASSSGTVNQPQHF
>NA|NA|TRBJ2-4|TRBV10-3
TGTGCCATCAGTGATACCGGGACCAAAAACATTCAGTACTTC
CAISDTGTKNIQYF
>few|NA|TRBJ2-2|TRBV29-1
TGCAGCGTTGAGGGACAAACGAACACCGGGGAGCTGTTTTTT
CSVEGQTNTGELFF
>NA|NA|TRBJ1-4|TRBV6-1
TGTGCCAGCAGTGGGGCGGGTGAAAAACTGTTTTTT
CASSGAGEKLFF
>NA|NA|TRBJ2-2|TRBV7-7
TGTGCTAGCAGCTTAAATCCCACCGGGGAGCTGTTTTTT
CASSLNPTGELFF
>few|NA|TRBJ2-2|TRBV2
TGTGCCAGCAGTGCGACGCGGGGTTGGACCGGGGAGCTGTTTTTT
CASSATRGWTGELFF
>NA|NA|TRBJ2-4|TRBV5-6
TGTGCCAGCAGCTTGGCCAGAGGAAGCATTCAGTACTTC
CASSLARGSIQYF
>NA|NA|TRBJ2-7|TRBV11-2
TGTGCCAGCAGCTCAACAAGGGACCGAGCCTACGAGCAGTACTTC
CASSSTRDRAYEQYF
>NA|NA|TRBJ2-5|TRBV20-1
TGCAGTGCCCAAAGCGAGACCCAGTACTTC
CSAQSETQYF
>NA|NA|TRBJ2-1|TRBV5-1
TGCGCCAGCAGCCACCCGCAGGGGAACAATGAGCAGTTCTTC
CASSHPQGNNEQFF
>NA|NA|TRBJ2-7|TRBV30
TGTGCCTGGAGTGTACCCTACCGCGCCCCAATCTACGAGCAGTACTTC
CAWSVPYRAPIYEQYF
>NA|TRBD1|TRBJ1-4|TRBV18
TGTGCCAGCTCACTGGGACAGGGCAATGAAAAACTGTTTTTT
CASSLGQGNEKLFF
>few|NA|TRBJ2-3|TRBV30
TGTGCCTGTCGGGGGGCCCCAGATACGCAGTATTTT
CACRGAPDTQYF
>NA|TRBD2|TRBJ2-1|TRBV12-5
TGTGCTAGTGCCCTGGGACTAGCGAATGAGCAGTTCTTC
CASALGLANEQFF
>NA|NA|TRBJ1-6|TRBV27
TGTGCCAGCAGTTTAACGGCCAGCTCCTATAATTCACCCCTCCACTTT
CASSLTASSYNSPLHF
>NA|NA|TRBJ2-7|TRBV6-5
TGTGCCAGCAGAGGGCGGGACGAGCAGTACTTC
CASRGRDEQYF
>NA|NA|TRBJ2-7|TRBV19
TGTGCCAGTAGTCTCACTGGGACCTACGAGCAGTACTTC
CASSLTGTYEQYF
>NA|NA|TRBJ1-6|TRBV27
TGTGCCAGCAGTCCCCTACAGGGAGGAGGGAATTCACCCCTCCACTTT
CASSPLQGGGNSPLHF
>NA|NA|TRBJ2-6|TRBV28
TGTGCCAGCAGTTACACCGTGGGCGTCCTGACTTTC
CASSYTVGVLTF
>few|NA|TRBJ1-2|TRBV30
TGTGCCTCCCCCCGAGGGGGGTCCTATGGCTACACCTTC
CASPRGGSYGYTF
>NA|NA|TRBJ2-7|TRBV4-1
TGCGCCAGCAGCCAAAGTGGCAGGGGATCGGCGCAGTACTTC
CASSQSGRGSAQYF
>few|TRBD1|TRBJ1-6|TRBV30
TGTGCCCACGGGACAGGGCTTAATTCACCCCTCCACTTT
CAHGTGLNSPLHF
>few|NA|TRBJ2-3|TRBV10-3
TGTGCCATTACGGATAGCACAGATACGCAGTATTTT
CAITDSTDTQYF
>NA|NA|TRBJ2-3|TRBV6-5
TGTGCCAGCAGTTATGGGCAGTCAGCGACCACAGATACGCAGTATTTT
CASSYGQSATTDTQYF
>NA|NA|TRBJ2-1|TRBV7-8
TGTGCCAGCAGCCCCGAGCGGGCATACAATGAGCAGTTCTTC
CASSPERAYNEQFF
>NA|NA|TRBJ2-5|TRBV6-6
TGTGCCAGCAGTTCACCCCGGAACGAGACCCAGTACTTC
CASSSPRNETQYF
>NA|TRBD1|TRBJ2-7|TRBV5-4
TGTGCCAGCAGCGAGGGACAGACTTACGAGCAGTACTTC
CASSEGQTYEQYF
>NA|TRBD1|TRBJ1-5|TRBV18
TGTGCCAGCTCACCAGAATTGGGACAGGTGGTTTTTAGCAATCAGCCCCAGCATTTT
CASSPELGQVVFSNQPQHF
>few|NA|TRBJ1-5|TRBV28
TGTGCCAGCTACACTGGGGGAAATCAGCCCCAGCATTTT
CASYTGGNQPQHF